The subject of this entry is one TCR beta chain. Antigen unknown. The sample contains more than one DNA sequence encoding this CDR3. CDR3 length: 14 residues. V was shortened by 0 bases and J by 5 bases, with 10 bases between the two germline ends. Germline CDR1 is SNHLY and CDR2 is FYNNEI. The sort gate was single viable CD3+CD4+CD8-CD45RO+ cells for memory CD4+ T cells. The data are from a study of memory CD4+ T cells and cytomegalovirus serostatus. Overall study results and limits: About 40% of the roughly 150 known CMV-associated TCRbeta sequences appeared in CD4+ memory.

Here immunoSEQ multiplex PCR was the method, and the copy in TCRdb shows in-frame clones only, minus some. Found here are tens of thousands of clones, about 79% of them singletons; the top ten hold less than 0.6%. The origin of this receptor is an adult in good health and CMV-seronegative. The chain joins TRBV2 to TRBJ1-2; D might be TRBD1 (6 bases). Sequenced sample: memory CD4+ T cells from blood. The CDR3 region has the DNA TGTGCCAGCAGTGAAGCGGCAGGGGTGTATGGCTACACCTTC. It yields the protein CASSEAAGVYGYTF.